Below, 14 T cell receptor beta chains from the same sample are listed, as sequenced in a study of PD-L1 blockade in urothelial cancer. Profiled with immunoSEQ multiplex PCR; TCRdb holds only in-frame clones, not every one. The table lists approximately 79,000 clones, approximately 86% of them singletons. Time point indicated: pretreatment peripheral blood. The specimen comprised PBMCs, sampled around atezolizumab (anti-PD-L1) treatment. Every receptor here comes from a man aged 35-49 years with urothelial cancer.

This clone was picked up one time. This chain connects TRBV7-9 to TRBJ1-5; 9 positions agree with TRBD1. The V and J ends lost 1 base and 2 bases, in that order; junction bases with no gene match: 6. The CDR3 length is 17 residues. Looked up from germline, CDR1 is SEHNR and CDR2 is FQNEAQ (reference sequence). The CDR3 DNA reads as TGTGCCAGCAGCTTAGGTAGATGGACAGGGGGCAATCAGCCCCAGCATTTT. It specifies CASSLGRWTGGNQPQHF.

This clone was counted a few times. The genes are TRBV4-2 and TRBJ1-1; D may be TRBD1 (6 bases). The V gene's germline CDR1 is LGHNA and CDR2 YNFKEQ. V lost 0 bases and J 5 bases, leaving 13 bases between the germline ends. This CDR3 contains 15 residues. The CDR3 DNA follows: TGTGCCAGCAGCCAAGAGGCGGCGGGGGCGACTGAAGCTTTCTTT. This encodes CASSQEAAGATEAFF.

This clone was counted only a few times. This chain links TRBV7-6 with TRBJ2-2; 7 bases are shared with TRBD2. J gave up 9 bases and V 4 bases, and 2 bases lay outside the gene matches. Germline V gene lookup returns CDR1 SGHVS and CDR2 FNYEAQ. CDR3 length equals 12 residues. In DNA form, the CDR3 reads TGTGCCAGCAGCTCGGGAGGAAGGGAGCTGTTTTTT. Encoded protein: CASSSGGRELFF.

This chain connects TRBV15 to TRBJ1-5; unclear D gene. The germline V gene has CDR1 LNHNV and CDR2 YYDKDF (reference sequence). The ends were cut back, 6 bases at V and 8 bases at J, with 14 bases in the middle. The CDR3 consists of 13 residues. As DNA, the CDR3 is TGTGCCACCAGAGCGAGGTGGACTAAGCCCCAGCATTTT. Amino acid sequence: CATRARWTKPQHF.

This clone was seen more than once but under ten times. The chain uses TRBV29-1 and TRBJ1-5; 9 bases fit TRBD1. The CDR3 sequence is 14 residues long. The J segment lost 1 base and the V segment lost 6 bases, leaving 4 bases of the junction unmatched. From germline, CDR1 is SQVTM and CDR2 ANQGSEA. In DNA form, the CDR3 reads TGCAGCGTATCGACAGGGGGGAGCAATCAGCCCCAGCATTTT. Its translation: CSVSTGGSNQPQHF.

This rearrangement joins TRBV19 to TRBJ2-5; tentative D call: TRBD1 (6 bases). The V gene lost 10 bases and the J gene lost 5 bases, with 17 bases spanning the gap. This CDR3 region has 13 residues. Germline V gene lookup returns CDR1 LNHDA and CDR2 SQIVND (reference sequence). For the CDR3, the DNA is TGTGCCACCAGTGGACAGTCCCGGGAGACCCAGTACTTC. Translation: CATSGQSRETQYF.

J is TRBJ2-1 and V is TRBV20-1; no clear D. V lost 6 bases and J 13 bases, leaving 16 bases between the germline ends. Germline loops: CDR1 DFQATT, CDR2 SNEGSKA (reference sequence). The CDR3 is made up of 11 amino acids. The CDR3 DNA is TGCAGTGCAAGCGTTGTTGGCCCTCAGTTCTTC. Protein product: CSASVVGPQFF.

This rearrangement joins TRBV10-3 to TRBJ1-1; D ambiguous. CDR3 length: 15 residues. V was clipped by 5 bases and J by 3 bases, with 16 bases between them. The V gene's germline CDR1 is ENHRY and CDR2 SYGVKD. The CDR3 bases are TGTGCCATCAGTTATTCCTCGAGATTCGACACTGAAGCTTTCTTT. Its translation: CAISYSSRFDTEAFF.

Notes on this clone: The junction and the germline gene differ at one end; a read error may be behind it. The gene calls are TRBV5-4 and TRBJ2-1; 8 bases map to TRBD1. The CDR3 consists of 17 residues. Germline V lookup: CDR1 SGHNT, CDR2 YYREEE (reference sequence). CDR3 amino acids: CASTRGQKLSSYNEQFF. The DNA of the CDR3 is TGTGCGAGCACCAGGGGGCAAAAACTAAGCTCCTACAATGAGCAGTTCTTC.

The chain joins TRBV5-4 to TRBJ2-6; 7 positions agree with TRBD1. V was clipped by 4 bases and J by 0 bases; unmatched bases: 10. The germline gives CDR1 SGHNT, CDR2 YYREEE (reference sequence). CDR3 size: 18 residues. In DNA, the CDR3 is TGTGCCAGCAGCAAGGGGGCCCTGGCGGGCTCTGGGGCCAACGTCCTGACTTTC. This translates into CASSKGALAGSGANVLTF.

This CDR3 reads CASSLSSGRKHEQFF. CDR3 nucleotides: TGCGCCAGCAGCTTGAGTAGCGGGAGAAAACATGAGCAGTTCTTC. This chain uses TRBV5-1 with TRBJ2-1; 9 nucleotides align to TRBD2. V shed 1 base, J shed 8 bases, and the junction held 7 bases outside the gene matches. Germline CDR1 is SGHRS and CDR2 is YFSETQ. CDR3 length equals 15 residues. The full variable domain, completed using reference TRBV5-1 and TRBJ2-1, is KAGVTQTPRYLIKTRGQQVTLSCSPISGHRSVSWYQQTPGQGLQFLFEYFSETQRNKGNFPGRFSGRQFSNSRSEMNVSTLELGDSALYLCASSLSSGRKHEQFFGPGTRLTVL.

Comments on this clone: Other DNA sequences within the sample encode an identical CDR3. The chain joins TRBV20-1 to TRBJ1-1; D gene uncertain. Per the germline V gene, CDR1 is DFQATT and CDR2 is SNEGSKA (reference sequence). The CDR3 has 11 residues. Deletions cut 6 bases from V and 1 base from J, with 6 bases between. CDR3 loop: CSARQNTEAFF. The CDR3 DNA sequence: TGCAGTGCCAGGCAGAACACTGAAGCTTTCTTT.

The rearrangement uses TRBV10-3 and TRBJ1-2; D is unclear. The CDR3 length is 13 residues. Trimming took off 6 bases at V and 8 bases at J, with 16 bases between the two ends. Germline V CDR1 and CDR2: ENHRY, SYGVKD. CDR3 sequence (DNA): TGTGCCATCAGCGTTGCTCGCGCGGAGGGCTACACCTTC. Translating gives CAISVARAEGYTF.

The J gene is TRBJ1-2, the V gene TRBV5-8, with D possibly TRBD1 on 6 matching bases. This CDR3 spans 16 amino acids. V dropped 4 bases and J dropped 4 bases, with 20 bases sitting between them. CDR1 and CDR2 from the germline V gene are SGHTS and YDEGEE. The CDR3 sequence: CASSPKTGFPGYGYTF. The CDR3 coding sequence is TGTGCCAGCAGCCCAAAAACAGGGTTCCCCGGCTATGGCTACACCTTC.